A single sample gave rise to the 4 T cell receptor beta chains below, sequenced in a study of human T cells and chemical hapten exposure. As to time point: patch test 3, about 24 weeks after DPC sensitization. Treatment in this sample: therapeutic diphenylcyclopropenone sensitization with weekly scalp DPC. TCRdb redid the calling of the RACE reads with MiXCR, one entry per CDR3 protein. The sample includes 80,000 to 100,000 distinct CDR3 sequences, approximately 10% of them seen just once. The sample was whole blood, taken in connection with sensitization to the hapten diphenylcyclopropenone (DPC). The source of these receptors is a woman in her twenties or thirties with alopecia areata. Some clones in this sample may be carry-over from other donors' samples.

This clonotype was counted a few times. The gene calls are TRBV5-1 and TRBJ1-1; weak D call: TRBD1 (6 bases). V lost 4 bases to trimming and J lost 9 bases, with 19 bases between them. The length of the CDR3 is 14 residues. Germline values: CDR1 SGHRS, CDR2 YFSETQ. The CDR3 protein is CASSPDPGGGQAFF. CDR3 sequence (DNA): TGCGCCAGCAGCCCTGACCCTGGAGGGGGACAAGCTTTCTTT. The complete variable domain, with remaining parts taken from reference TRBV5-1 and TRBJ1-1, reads KAGVTQTPRYLIKTRGQQVTLSCSPISGHRSVSWYQQTPGQGLQFLFEYFSETQRNKGNFPGRFSGRQFSNSRSEMNVSTLELGDSALYLCASSPDPGGGQAFFGQGTRLTVV.

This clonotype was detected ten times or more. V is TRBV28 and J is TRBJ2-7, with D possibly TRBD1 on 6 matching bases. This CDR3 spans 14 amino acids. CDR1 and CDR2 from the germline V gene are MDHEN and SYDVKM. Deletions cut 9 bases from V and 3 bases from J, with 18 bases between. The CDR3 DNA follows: TGTGCCAGTGGTTTTCCGGACAGAGTCTACGAGCAGTACTTC. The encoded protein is CASGFPDRVYEQYF.

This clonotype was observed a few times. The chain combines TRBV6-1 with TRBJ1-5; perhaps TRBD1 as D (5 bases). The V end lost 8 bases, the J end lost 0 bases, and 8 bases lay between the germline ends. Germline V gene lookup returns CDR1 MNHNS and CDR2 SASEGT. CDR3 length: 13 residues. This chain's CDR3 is CASGGNSNQPQHF. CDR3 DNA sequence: TGTGCCAGCGGGGGTAATAGCAATCAGCCCCAGCATTTT.

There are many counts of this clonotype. The CDR3 DNA is TGTGCCAGCACCCCCTCCGGTGCGGGAGGACCTGATGAGCAGTTCTTC. This encodes CASTPSGAGGPDEQFF. The chain combines TRBV6-2 or TRBV6-3 with TRBJ2-1; 8 bases line up with TRBD2. The length of the CDR3 is 16 residues. The V gene's germline CDR1 is MNHEY and CDR2 SVGEGT. V shed 7 bases and J 8 bases; nucleotides not matched to a gene: 16.